Below, one TCR beta chain is given with its context. The antigen is not known. These data belong to a study of blood T cells in healthy people across ages. A second PCR of roughly 7 to 11 cycles used a sample-barcoded 5' primer and a J-beta primer mix. Each cDNA was tagged by a template-switch adaptor containing 12 random nucleotides. TCRdb called the 5' RACE reads again in MiXCR, with one record for every CDR3 protein. The sample contains hundreds of thousands of distinct CDR3 sequences, 22% of which appear only once. CDR3 length equals 16 residues. With V trimmed by 0 bases and J by 7 bases, 8 bases remained unmatched. Germline V CDR1 and CDR2: LNHNV, YYDKDF (reference sequence). General study points: PBMCs were not sorted, which prevented a conclusive comparison of naive versus antigen-experienced cells.

Researchers report isolating at least 7 million PBMCs per sample. J is TRBJ1-5 and V is TRBV15; 8 bases agree with TRBD1. Source material: blood. The clonotype originates from a man aged 65 to 79 in good health. This chain's CDR3 is CATSRERQGTEQPQHF. Here the CDR3 DNA reads TGTGCCACCAGCAGAGAAAGACAGGGGACGGAACAGCCCCAGCATTTT.